This passage covers 26 T cell receptor beta chains from one sample sequenced in a study of T cell responses to AZD1222 COVID-19 vaccine. The method was immunoSEQ multiplex PCR; TCRdb's version includes in-frame clones alone and lacks a portion of them. The sample holds about 180,000 clones, 92% seen once. This sample comprised peripheral blood, obtained 28 days after the second AZD1222 dose. The receptors shown here come from an adult who received the AZD1222 COVID-19 vaccine.

The CDR3 DNA reads TGTGCCAGCAGCCAAGGTAGTCTGACAGCCCTTAATGAAAAACTGTTTTTT. Residues: CASSQGSLTALNEKLFF. J is TRBJ1-4 and V is TRBV3-1 (or the pseudogene TRBV3-2), with a tentative D call TRBD1 (5 bases). This CDR3 is 17 amino acids long. Germline lookup yields CDR1 LGHDT and CDR2 YNNKEL (reference sequence). The V gene lost 1 base and the J gene lost 4 bases, with 16 bases spanning the gap.

The rearrangement joins TRBV29-1 to TRBJ2-2; TRBD1 agrees at 8 bases. After removal of 6 bases from V and 1 base from J, the junction contained 7 bases not matched to a gene. The germline CDR1 and CDR2 sequences are SQVTM and ANQGSEA. There are 15 residues in the CDR3. This CDR3 is CSVRPGQGNTGELFF. CDR3 DNA: TGCAGCGTCCGCCCCGGACAGGGGAACACCGGGGAGCTGTTTTTT.

The V and J genes are TRBV20-1 and TRBJ1-1; tentatively, D is TRBD1 (5 bases). V lost 3 bases to trimming and J lost 5 bases, with 19 bases between them. Germline CDR1 reads DFQATT; CDR2 reads SNEGSKA (reference sequence). The CDR3 is 15 amino acids. In DNA, the CDR3 is TGCAGTGCTAGTCGGGCGGGGACCTCCCAAACTGAAGCTTTCTTT. Translation gives CSASRAGTSQTEAFF.

The gene calls are TRBV7-8 and TRBJ2-3; D is unclear. The CDR3 totals 12 residues. Looked up from germline, CDR1 is SGHVS and CDR2 is FQNEAQ. V was cut by 5 bases and J by 6 bases, with 9 bases left in between. The CDR3 spells CASSPPADTQYF. The DNA for the CDR3 is TGTGCCAGCAGCCCCCCCGCCGATACGCAGTATTTT.

The V and J genes are TRBV9 and TRBJ1-6; D gene ambiguous. Trimming removed 5 bases from V and 8 bases from J, with 14 bases in between. The CDR3 covers 14 residues. Germline assignment: CDR1 SGDLS and CDR2 YYNGEE. The CDR3 nucleotides read TGTGCCAGCAGTGCCCCGGGTTTTTATTCACCCCTCCACTTT. Residues: CASSAPGFYSPLHF.

This chain links TRBV14 with TRBJ1-2, with D perhaps matching TRBD1 (5 bases). Per germline, CDR1 SGHDN and CDR2 FVKESK. V was shortened by 4 bases and J by 4 bases, with 10 bases between the two germline ends. CDR3 length: 13 residues. The CDR3 loop is CASSPQESYGYTF. For the CDR3, the DNA is TGTGCCAGCAGCCCACAGGAGTCCTATGGCTACACCTTC.

The chain is built from TRBV6-2 or TRBV6-3 and TRBJ2-6; 8 bases are a match to TRBD1. Germline assignment: CDR1 MNHEY and CDR2 SVGEGT. The CDR3 spans 17 residues. Unmatched junction bases numbered 5, after V lost 4 bases and J lost 0 bases. The CDR3, as DNA: TGTGCCAGCAGTTCGGGACAGGTACCCTCTGGGGCCAACGTCCTGACTTTC. Amino acid sequence: CASSSGQVPSGANVLTF.

This clone was recorded only once. The rearrangement joins TRBV18 to TRBJ2-5; TRBD1 is a possible D gene (5 bases). This CDR3 is built from 15 residues. Between the trimmed V and J ends, which lost 3 bases and 1 base, there was a span of 12 bases. Germline lookup yields CDR1 KGHSH and CDR2 LQKENI. CDR3 sequence (DNA): TGTGCCAGCTCACCGTCAGGGTTTGGCCAAGAGACCCAGTACTTC. Its protein product is CASSPSGFGQETQYF.

The chain couples TRBV18 to TRBJ1-6; no firm D call. This CDR3 contains 13 residues. With 3 bases removed from V and 5 bases from J, the gap between germline ends came to 5 bases. Germline CDR1 is KGHSH and CDR2 is LQKENI. The CDR3 loop reads CASSPEDNSPLHF. The CDR3 DNA sequence: TGTGCCAGCTCACCGGAGGATAATTCACCCCTCCACTTT. Variable domain in full (rest from reference TRBV18 and TRBJ1-6): NAGVMQNPRHLVRRRGQEARLRCSPMKGHSHVYWYRQLPEEGLKFMVYLQKENIIDESGMPKERFSAEFPKEGPSILRIQQVVRGDSAAYFCASSPEDNSPLHFGNGTRLTVT.

The rearrangement links TRBV7-2 to TRBJ2-2, with D possibly TRBD1 on 7 matching bases. The CDR3 has 15 residues. V was clipped by 8 bases and J by 4 bases, with 17 bases between them. Germline CDR1 is SGHTA and CDR2 is FQGNSA. This CDR3 is CASPRGDLSTGELFF. CDR3 nucleotides: TGTGCCAGCCCCAGGGGGGACCTATCCACCGGGGAGCTGTTTTTT. The full variable domain, rest sourced from reference TRBV7-2 and TRBJ2-2, is GAGVSQSPSNKVTEKGKDVELRCDPISGHTALYWYRQSLGQGLEFLIYFQGNSAPDKSGLPSDRFSAERTGGSVSTLTIQRTQQEDSAVYLCASPRGDLSTGELFFGEGSRLTVL.

The chain combines TRBV18 with TRBJ1-6; D not resolved. Germline CDR1 reads KGHSH; CDR2 reads LQKENI. This CDR3 is built from 13 residues. V lost 4 bases and J lost 7, with 8 bases in between. As DNA, the CDR3 is TGTGCCAGCTCACAGGGTGAGAATTCACCCCTCCACTTT. It codes for CASSQGENSPLHF.

The DNA of the CDR3 is TGTGCCAGCAGCCCGCACGGGGGGGCAGATACGCAGTATTTT. Its translation: CASSPHGGADTQYF. The chain recombines TRBV7-3 with TRBJ2-3; TRBD2 matches 8 bases. Germline trimming cut 5 bases from V and 4 bases from J; bases unmatched to any gene: 5. Germline CDR1 SGHTA, CDR2 FQGTGA. The CDR3 consists of 14 residues.

The CDR3 here is CASSDPGLGGYTF. DNA for the CDR3: TGTGCCAGCAGTGATCCAGGGCTGGGTGGCTACACCTTC. The V and J genes are TRBV2 and TRBJ1-2; the D gene is possibly TRBD1 (5 bases). Trimming took off 3 bases at V and 7 bases at J, with 12 bases between the two ends. The CDR3 sequence is 13 residues long. Germline CDR1 SNHLY, CDR2 FYNNEI. The entire variable domain, with the rest obtained from reference TRBV2 and TRBJ1-2, is as follows: EPEVTQTPSHQVTQMGQEVILRCVPISNHLYFYWYRQILGQKVEFLVSFYNNEISEKSEIFDDQFSVERPDGSNFTLKIRSTKLEDSAMYFCASSDPGLGGYTFGSGTRLTVV.

The genes are TRBV4-2 and TRBJ2-4, with TRBD2 matching over 7 bases. The V gene end was trimmed by 0 bases and the J gene end by 0 bases; junction bases not matched to a gene: 5. This CDR3 has 17 amino acids. Germline assignment: CDR1 LGHNA and CDR2 YNFKEQ. The CDR3 spells CASSQEGRGLAKNIQYF. The DNA of the CDR3 is TGTGCCAGCAGCCAAGAAGGGCGGGGGTTAGCCAAAAACATTCAGTACTTC.

J is TRBJ2-7 and V is TRBV18; D gene uncertain. The CDR3 loop spans 13 amino acids. Trimming took 2 bases from V and 1 from J, leaving 6 bases between them. Germline V gene data show CDR1 as KGHSH and CDR2 as LQKENI. The CDR3 here is CASSPSQSYEQYF. The DNA of the CDR3 is TGTGCCAGCTCACCATCGCAGTCCTACGAGCAGTACTTC.

The J gene is TRBJ2-5, the V gene TRBV9; 12 nucleotides match TRBD1. Germline V gives CDR1 SGDLS, CDR2 YYNGEE. The CDR3 spans 13 residues. Trimming at V came to 8 bases and at J to 5 bases, leaving 4 bases not matched to a gene. The CDR3 nucleotides are TGTGCCAGTGGGACAGGGGGCAGGGAGACCCAGTACTTC. It translates to CASGTGGRETQYF.

The CDR3 sequence is CAWSTGQNNQPQHF. CDR3 nucleotide sequence: TGTGCCTGGAGTACGGGACAGAACAATCAGCCCCAGCATTTT. The chain combines TRBV30 with TRBJ1-5; 7 bases are shared with TRBD1. The CDR3 contains 14 residues. With 2 bases clipped from V and 3 bases from J, the junction kept 4 bases outside the gene matches. The germline CDR1 and CDR2 sequences are GTSNPN and SVGIG (reference sequence).

J is TRBJ1-1 and V is TRBV11-2, with a weak D call TRBD1 (5 bases). Germline CDR1 is SGHAT and CDR2 is FQNNGV. Trimming took 1 base from V and 5 from J, leaving 8 bases between them. This CDR3 region has 13 residues. The CDR3 nucleotides read TGTGCCAGCAGCTTAGCGGGGGGAACTGAAGCTTTCTTT. This encodes CASSLAGGTEAFF.

V gene TRBV11-2 combines with J gene TRBJ1-1; D is unresolved. This CDR3 has 14 residues. V lost 2 bases and J lost 1, with 8 bases in between. Germline CDR1 and CDR2: SGHAT and FQNNGV. The CDR3 sequence is CASSLPLKNTEAFF. In nucleotides, the CDR3 is TGTGCCAGCAGCTTACCCCTAAAGAACACTGAAGCTTTCTTT. The full variable domain, rest sourced from reference TRBV11-2 and TRBJ1-1, is EAGVAQSPRYKIIEKRQSVAFWCNPISGHATLYWYQQILGQGPKLLIQFQNNGVVDDSQLPKDRFSAERLKGVDSTLKIQPAKLEDSAVYLCASSLPLKNTEAFFGQGTRLTVV.

The chain links TRBV12-3 or TRBV12-4 to TRBJ1-5; D gene unclear. V was cut by 0 bases and J by 10 bases, with 7 bases left in between. The CDR3 extends over 12 amino acids. Here the CDR3 reads CASSLASGPQHF. CDR3 DNA sequence: TGTGCCAGCAGTTTAGCATCAGGTCCCCAGCATTTT.

The J gene is TRBJ2-1, the V gene TRBV5-1; 9 bases match TRBD2. Germline CDR1 is SGHRS and CDR2 is YFSETQ. This CDR3 has 14 residues. V shed 2 bases and J 13 bases; nucleotides not matched to a gene: 10. Here the CDR3 DNA reads TGCGCCAGCAGCTTATTCACTAGCGGGCGAGATCAGTTCTTC. This codes for CASSLFTSGRDQFF.

V gene TRBV19 combines with J gene TRBJ2-5; TRBD1 agrees at 9 bases. The germline gives CDR1 LNHDA, CDR2 SQIVND (reference sequence). Unmatched junction bases numbered 5, after V lost 4 bases and J lost 5 bases. The CDR3 runs 14 residues. CDR3 amino acids: CASSTTGGWETQYF. The CDR3 bases are TGTGCCAGTAGTACCACAGGGGGCTGGGAGACCCAGTACTTC.

The chain has TRBV5-4 and TRBJ2-2, with 7 bases that match TRBD2. Germline V gives CDR1 SGHNT, CDR2 YYREEE (reference sequence). The CDR3 has 16 amino acids. Losses at the gene ends were 4 bases for V and 4 bases for J; bases not matched to a gene: 10. CDR3 DNA sequence: TGTGCCAGCAGCACCCTCCGGGACTACCTCACCGGGGAGCTGTTTTTT. This gives the protein CASSTLRDYLTGELFF. The complete variable domain, with remaining parts taken from reference TRBV5-4 and TRBJ2-2, reads ETGVTQSPTHLIKTRGQQVTLRCSSQSGHNTVSWYQQALGQGPQFIFQYYREEENGRGNFPPRFSGLQFPNYSSELNVNALELDDSALYLCASSTLRDYLTGELFFGEGSRLTVL.

This CDR3 reads CASSSSGETQYF. The CDR3 coding sequence is TGTGCCAGCAGCTCGAGTGGGGAGACCCAGTACTTC. The rearrangement uses TRBV11-2 and TRBJ2-5; D is uncertain. Trimming cost V 4 bases and J 5 bases, with 8 bases left between them. CDR1 SGHAT and CDR2 FQNNGV come from the germline V gene. The CDR3 is 12 residues long. The full variable domain, completed using reference TRBV11-2 and TRBJ2-5, is EAGVAQSPRYKIIEKRQSVAFWCNPISGHATLYWYQQILGQGPKLLIQFQNNGVVDDSQLPKDRFSAERLKGVDSTLKIQPAKLEDSAVYLCASSSSGETQYFGPGTRLLVL.

This clone was recorded only once. This chain uses TRBV28 with TRBJ1-5, with unresolved D. This CDR3 region has 14 residues. Germline V gene sequence: CDR1 MDHEN, CDR2 SYDVKM. Trimming took off 3 bases at V and 3 bases at J, with 9 bases between the two ends. The CDR3 loop is CASSLSPPNQPQHF. CDR3 in DNA: TGTGCCAGCAGTTTGTCACCTCCCAATCAGCCCCAGCATTTT.

The J gene is TRBJ1-2, the V gene TRBV7-2; maybe TRBD1 (5 bases). The germline V gene encodes CDR1 SGHTA and CDR2 FQGNSA. The CDR3 is 16 residues long. The ends were cut back, 5 bases at V and 5 bases at J, with 21 bases in the middle. The DNA for the CDR3 is TGTGCCAGCAGCCCGGGAGGGAGGGGCGACTTTTATGGCTACACCTTC. Translating gives CASSPGGRGDFYGYTF.